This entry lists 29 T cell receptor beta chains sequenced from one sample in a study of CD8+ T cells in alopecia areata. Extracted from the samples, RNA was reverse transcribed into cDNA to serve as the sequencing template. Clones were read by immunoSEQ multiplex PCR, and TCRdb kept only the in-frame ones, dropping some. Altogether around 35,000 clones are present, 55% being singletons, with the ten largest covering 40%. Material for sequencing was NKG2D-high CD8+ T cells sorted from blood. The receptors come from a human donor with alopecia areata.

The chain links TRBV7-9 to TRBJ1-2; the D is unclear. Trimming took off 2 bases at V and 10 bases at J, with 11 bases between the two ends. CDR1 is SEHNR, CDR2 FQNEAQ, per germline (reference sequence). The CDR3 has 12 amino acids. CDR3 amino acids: CASSLLGSHYTF. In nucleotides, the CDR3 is TGTGCCAGCAGCTTACTCGGCAGCCACTACACCTTC.

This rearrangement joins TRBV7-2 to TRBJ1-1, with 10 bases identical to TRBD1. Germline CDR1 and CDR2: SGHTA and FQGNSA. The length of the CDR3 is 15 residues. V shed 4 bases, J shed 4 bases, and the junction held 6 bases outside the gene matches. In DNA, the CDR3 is TGTGCCAGCAGCTCCGCCCGGACAGGGGGCACTGAAGCTTTCTTT. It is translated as CASSSARTGGTEAFF.

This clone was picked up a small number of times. As DNA, the CDR3 is TGTGCCAGCAGCTTAGGGAACTATCAGCCCCAGCATTTT. This translates into CASSLGNYQPQHF. This chain joins TRBV7-9 and TRBJ1-5; D not resolved. The V gene lost 1 base and the J gene lost 5 bases, with 6 bases spanning the gap. The CDR3 is 13 amino acids. Per germline, CDR1 SEHNR and CDR2 FQNEAQ (reference sequence).

CDR3 in amino acids: CASSPRQVRYGYTF. The CDR3, as DNA: TGTGCCAGCAGCCCCCGACAGGTTCGGTATGGCTACACCTTC. This chain joins TRBV9 and TRBJ1-2, with D possibly being TRBD1 (6 bases). CDR3 size: 14 residues. The germline V gene has CDR1 SGDLS and CDR2 YYNGEE. V lost 4 bases, J lost 5 bases, and 15 bases lay in between.

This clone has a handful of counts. The CDR3 protein is CSVVHRGGRTEAFF. The CDR3 nucleotides read TGCAGCGTAGTCCACAGGGGTGGCCGGACTGAAGCTTTCTTT. The rearrangement links TRBV29-1 to TRBJ1-1; 7 bases map to TRBD1. Looked up from germline, CDR1 is SQVTM and CDR2 is ANQGSEA. This CDR3 region has 14 residues. The V gene end was trimmed by 6 bases and the J gene end by 5 bases; junction bases not matched to a gene: 12.

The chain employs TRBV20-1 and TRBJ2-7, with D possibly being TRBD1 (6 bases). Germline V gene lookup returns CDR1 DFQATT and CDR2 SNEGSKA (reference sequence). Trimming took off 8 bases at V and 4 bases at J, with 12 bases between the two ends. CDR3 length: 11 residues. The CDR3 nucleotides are TGCAGTTCCAGGGGACCGTACGAGCAGTACTTC. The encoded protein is CSSRGPYEQYF.

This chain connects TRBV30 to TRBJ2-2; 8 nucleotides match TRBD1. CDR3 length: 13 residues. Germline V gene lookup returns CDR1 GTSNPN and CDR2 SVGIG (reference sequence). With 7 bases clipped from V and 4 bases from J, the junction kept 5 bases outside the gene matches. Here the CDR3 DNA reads TGTGCCTCTGGACAGGGATCCACCGGGGAGCTGTTTTTT. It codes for CASGQGSTGELFF.

In nucleotides, the CDR3 is TGCGCCAGCAGTTCAGTAGGTGCAGATACGCAGTATTTT. The encoded protein is CASSSVGADTQYF. The chain carries TRBV4-3 and TRBJ2-3, with D unresolved. The CDR3 consists of 13 residues. The germline V gene encodes CDR1 LGHNA and CDR2 YSLEER. Trimming stripped 6 bases from V and 4 bases from J, with 11 bases between.

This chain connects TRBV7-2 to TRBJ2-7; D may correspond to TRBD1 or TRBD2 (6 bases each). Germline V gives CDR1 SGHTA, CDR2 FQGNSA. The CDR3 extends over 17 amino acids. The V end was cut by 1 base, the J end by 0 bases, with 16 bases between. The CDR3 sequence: CASSLEGGYRSSYEQYF. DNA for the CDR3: TGTGCCAGCAGCTTAGAGGGGGGCTACAGAAGCTCCTACGAGCAGTACTTC. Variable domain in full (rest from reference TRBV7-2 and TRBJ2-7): GAGVSQSPSNKVTEKGKDVELRCDPISGHTALYWYRQSLGQGLEFLIYFQGNSAPDKSGLPSDRFSAERTGGSVSTLTIQRTQQEDSAVYLCASSLEGGYRSSYEQYFGPGTRLTVT.

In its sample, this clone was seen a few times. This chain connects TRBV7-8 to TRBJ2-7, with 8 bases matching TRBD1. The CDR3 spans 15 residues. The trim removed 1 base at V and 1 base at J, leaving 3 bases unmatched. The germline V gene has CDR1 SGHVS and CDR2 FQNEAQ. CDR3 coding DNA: TGTGCCAGCAGCTTAGGTAGGGACAGGTCCTACGAGCAGTACTTC. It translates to CASSLGRDRSYEQYF.

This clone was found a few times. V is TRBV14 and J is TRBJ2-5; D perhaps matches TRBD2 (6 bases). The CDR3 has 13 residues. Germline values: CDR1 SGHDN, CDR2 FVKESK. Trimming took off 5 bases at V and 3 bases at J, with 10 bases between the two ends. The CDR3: CASSLTRKETQYF. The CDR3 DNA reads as TGTGCCAGCAGCTTGACTAGAAAAGAGACCCAGTACTTC.

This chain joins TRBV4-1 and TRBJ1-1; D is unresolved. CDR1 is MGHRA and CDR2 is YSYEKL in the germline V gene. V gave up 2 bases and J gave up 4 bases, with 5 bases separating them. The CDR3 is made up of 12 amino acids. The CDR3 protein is CASSQLSTEAFF. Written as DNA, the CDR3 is TGCGCCAGCAGCCAATTATCCACTGAAGCTTTCTTT.

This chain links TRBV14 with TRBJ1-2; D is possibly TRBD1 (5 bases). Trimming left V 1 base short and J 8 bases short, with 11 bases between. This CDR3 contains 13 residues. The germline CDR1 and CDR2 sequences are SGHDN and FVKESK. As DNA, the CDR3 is TGTGCCAGCAGCCAAGGGACATTACCGGGCTACACCTTC. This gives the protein CASSQGTLPGYTF.

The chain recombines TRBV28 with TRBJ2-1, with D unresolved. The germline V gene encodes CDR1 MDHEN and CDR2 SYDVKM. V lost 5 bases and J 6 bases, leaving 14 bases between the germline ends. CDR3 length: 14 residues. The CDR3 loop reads CASSTHRPGNEQFF. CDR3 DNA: TGTGCCAGCAGTACCCATAGACCCGGCAATGAGCAGTTCTTC.

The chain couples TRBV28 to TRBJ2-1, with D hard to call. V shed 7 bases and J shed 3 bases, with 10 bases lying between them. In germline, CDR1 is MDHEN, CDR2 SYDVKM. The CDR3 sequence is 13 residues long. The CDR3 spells CASTQRLYNEQFF. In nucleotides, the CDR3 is TGTGCCAGCACCCAACGACTCTACAATGAGCAGTTCTTC.

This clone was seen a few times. The CDR3: CASSSSGGPYEQYF. The CDR3 nucleotides are TGCGCCAGCAGCAGCAGCGGGGGTCCCTACGAGCAGTACTTC. This chain joins TRBV5-1 and TRBJ2-7; TRBD2 matches at 8 bases. CDR3 size: 14 residues. The V segment lost 4 bases and the J segment 2 bases; nucleotides outside the gene matches: 5. CDR1 SGHRS and CDR2 YFSETQ come from the germline V gene.

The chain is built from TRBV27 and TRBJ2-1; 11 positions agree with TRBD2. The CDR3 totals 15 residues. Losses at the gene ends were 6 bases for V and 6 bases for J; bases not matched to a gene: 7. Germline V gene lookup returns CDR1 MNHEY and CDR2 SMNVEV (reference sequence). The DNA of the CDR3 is TGTGCCAGCAGCCCCGGACTAGCGGGCTTCAATGAGCAGTTCTTC. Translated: CASSPGLAGFNEQFF.

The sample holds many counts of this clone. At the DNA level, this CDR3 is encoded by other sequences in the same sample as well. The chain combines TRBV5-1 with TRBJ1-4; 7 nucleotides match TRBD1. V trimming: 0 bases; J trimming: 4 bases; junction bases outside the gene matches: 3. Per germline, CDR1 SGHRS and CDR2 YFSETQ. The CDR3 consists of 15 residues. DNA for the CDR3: TGCGCCAGCAGCTTGGGGCAGGGGGGTAATGAAAAACTGTTTTTT. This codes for CASSLGQGGNEKLFF.

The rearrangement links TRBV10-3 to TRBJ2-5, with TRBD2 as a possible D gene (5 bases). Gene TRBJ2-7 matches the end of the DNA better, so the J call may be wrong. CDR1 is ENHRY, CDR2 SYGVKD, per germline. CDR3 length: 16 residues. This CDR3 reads CAISPAGLDRGYEQYF. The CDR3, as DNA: TGTGCCATCAGTCCGGCTGGACTCGATCGGGGTTACGAGCAGTACTTC.

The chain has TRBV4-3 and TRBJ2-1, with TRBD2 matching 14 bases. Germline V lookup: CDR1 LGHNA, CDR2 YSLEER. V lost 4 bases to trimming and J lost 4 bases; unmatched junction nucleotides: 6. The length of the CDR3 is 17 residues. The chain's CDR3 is CASSREGLAGAYNEQFF. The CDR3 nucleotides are TGCGCCAGCAGCCGAGAGGGACTAGCGGGAGCATACAATGAGCAGTTCTTC.

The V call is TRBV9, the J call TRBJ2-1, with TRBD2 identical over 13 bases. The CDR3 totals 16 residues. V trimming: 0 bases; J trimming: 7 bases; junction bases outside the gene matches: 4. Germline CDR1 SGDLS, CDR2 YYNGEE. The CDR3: CASSVEEGLAGNEQFF. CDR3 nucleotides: TGTGCCAGCAGCGTAGAGGAGGGACTAGCGGGGAATGAGCAGTTCTTC.

CDR3 in amino acids: CASSSPGGGSEQFF. The CDR3 region has the DNA TGTGCCAGCAGTTCTCCGGGAGGAGGGTCTGAGCAGTTCTTC. The J gene is TRBJ2-1, the V gene TRBV28, with 7 bases identical to TRBD2. The germline CDR1 and CDR2 sequences are MDHEN and SYDVKM. J lost 9 bases, V lost 4 bases, and 9 bases had no gene match. The CDR3 spans 14 residues.

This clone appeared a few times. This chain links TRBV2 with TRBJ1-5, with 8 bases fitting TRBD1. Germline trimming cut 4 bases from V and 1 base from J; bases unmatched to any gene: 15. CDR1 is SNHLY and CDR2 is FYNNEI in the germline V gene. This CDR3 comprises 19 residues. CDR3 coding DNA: TGTGCCAGCAGTGTTAAATACCGGGACAGGCGCTCGAGCAATCAGCCCCAGCATTTT. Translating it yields CASSVKYRDRRSSNQPQHF. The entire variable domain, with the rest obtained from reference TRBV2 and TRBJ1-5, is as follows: EPEVTQTPSHQVTQMGQEVILRCVPISNHLYFYWYRQILGQKVEFLVSFYNNEISEKSEIFDDQFSVERPDGSNFTLKIRSTKLEDSAMYFCASSVKYRDRRSSNQPQHFGDGTRLSIL.

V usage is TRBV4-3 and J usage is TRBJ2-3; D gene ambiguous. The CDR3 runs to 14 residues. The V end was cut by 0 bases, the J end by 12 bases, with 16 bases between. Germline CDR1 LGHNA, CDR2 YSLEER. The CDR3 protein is CASSQDRSIRPQYF. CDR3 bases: TGCGCCAGCAGCCAAGACAGGTCTATACGGCCTCAGTATTTT.

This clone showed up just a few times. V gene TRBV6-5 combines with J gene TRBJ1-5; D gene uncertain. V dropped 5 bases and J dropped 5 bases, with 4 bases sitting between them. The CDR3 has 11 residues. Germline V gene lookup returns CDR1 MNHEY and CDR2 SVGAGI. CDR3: CASSLDQPQHF. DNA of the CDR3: TGTGCCAGCAGTCTTGATCAGCCCCAGCATTTT.

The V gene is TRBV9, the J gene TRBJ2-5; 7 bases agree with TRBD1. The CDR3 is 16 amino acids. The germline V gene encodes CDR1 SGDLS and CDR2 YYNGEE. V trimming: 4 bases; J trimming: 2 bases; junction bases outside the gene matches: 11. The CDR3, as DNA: TGTGCCAGCAGCCTCAACGGTGTGGACAGGCAAGAGACCCAGTACTTC. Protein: CASSLNGVDRQETQYF. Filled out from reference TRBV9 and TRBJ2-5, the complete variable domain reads DSGVTQTPKHLITATGQRVTLRCSPRSGDLSVYWYQQSLDQGLQFLIQYYNGEERAKGNILERFSAQQFPDLHSELNLSSLELGDSALYFCASSLNGVDRQETQYFGPGTRLLVL.

CDR3: CASSLGHLYEQYF. The DNA for the CDR3 is TGCGCCAGCAGCTTGGGACACCTCTACGAGCAGTACTTC. The chain employs TRBV5-1 and TRBJ2-7; D not certain. The length of the CDR3 is 13 residues. The V gene's germline CDR1 is SGHRS and CDR2 YFSETQ. Trimming left V 0 bases short and J 3 bases short, with 7 bases between.

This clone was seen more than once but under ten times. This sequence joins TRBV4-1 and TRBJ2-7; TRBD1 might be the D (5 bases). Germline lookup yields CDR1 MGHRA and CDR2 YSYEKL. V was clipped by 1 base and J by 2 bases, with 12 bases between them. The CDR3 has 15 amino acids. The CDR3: CASSQAKGSPYEQYF. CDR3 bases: TGCGCCAGCAGCCAAGCTAAGGGGTCCCCCTACGAGCAGTACTTC.

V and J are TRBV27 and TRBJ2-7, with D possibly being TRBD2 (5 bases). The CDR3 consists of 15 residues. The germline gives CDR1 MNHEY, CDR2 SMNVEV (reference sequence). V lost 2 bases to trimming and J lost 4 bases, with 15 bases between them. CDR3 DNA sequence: TGTGCCAGCAGTTTAGGCATCCATAGCGAATACGAGCAGTACTTC. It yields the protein CASSLGIHSEYEQYF.